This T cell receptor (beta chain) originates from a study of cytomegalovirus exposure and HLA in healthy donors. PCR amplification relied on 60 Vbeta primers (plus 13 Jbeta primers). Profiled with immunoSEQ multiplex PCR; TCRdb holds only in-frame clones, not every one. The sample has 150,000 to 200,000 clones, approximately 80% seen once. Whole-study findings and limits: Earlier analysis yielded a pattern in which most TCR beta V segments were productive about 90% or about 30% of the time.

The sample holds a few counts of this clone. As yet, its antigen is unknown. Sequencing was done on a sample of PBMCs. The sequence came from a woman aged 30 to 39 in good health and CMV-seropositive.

CDR3 sequence reads: CASTGQGFLSEAFF. CDR3 nucleotide sequence: TGTGCCAGCACGGGACAGGGTTTTCTCTCTGAAGCTTTCTTT. The V gene is TRBV2, the J gene TRBJ1-1; 9 nucleotides align to TRBD1. Trimming removed 7 bases from V and 6 bases from J; junction bases left unmatched: 9. From germline, CDR1 is SNHLY and CDR2 FYNNEI. The CDR3 runs 14 residues.